Listed below are T cell receptor beta chains from one sample, sequenced in a study of blood T cell repertoires in COVID-19. Assay: immunoSEQ multiplex PCR; the TCRdb copy retains only in-frame clones and omits some. The sample contains approximately 180,000 clones, more than 75% of which appear only once. The sequencing input was peripheral blood. These receptors were taken from a person between 70 and 80 years old with COVID-19, enrolled during active disease. The CDR3 runs from the conserved cysteine through the conserved F or W. The D gene is left open where the match is weak. Expanded clones get a size class; other rows say once, few or many, or leave the size out.

CDR3nt,CDR3aa,len,v_gene,d_gene,j_gene,abundance
TGTGCCAGCAGGACTAGGGCGAACTATGGCTACACCTTC,CASRTRANYGYTF,13,TRBV7-2,-,TRBJ1-2,-
TGTGCCAGCAGACCCGGACAGGGACCCTACGAGCAGTACTTC,CASRPGQGPYEQYF,14,TRBV28,TRBD1,TRBJ2-7,-
TGTGCCAGCAGCCGGCCTAATGAAAAACTGTTTTTT,CASSRPNEKLFF,12,TRBV3-1/TRBV3-2,-,TRBJ1-4,-
TGTGCCAGCAGCTTATCGACAGGGGACAGGGGGGCGCAGTACTTC,CASSLSTGDRGAQYF,15,TRBV11-2,TRBD1,TRBJ2-7,-
TGTGCCAGCAGCTTACACCCCAGGGGGCTGGGGCCCCAGCATTTT,CASSLHPRGLGPQHF,15,TRBV7-6,TRBD1,TRBJ1-5,-
TGTGCCAGCAGCTTAGGCGGACAGCCAAATGAGCAGTTCTTC,CASSLGGQPNEQFF,14,TRBV7-9,-,TRBJ2-1,few
TGCGCCAGCAGCTCTTCCGGGGGGCAAGGCTACACCTTC,CASSSSGGQGYTF,13,TRBV5-1,-,TRBJ1-2,-
TGTGCCAGCAGTCGGAGGACTAATGAAAAACTGTTTTTT,CASSRRTNEKLFF,13,TRBV27,-,TRBJ1-4,-
TGTGCCAGCAGCGTAGGGGCTTCGGACAGGGGGCTTGGCTACACCTTC,CASSVGASDRGLGYTF,16,TRBV9,TRBD1,TRBJ1-2,-
TGTGCCAGCAGCGTGTCACAGGGGGTATCTGAAGCTTTCTTT,CASSVSQGVSEAFF,14,TRBV9,TRBD1,TRBJ1-1,-
TGTGCCAGCAGCTTCCGGACTTCGAACACCGGGGAGCTGTTTTTT,CASSFRTSNTGELFF,15,TRBV7-8,-,TRBJ2-2,-
TGTGCCAGCGGGGCCCTAGCGGGGAGCACAGATACGCAGTATTTT,CASGALAGSTDTQYF,15,TRBV6-5,TRBD2,TRBJ2-3,-
TGTGCCAGGGGGGCCAGGGGGCATCAGCCCCAGCATTTT,CARGARGHQPQHF,13,TRBV27,TRBD1,TRBJ1-5,many
TGTGCCAGCAAGGGACAACCTACCGGGGAGCTGTTTTTT,CASKGQPTGELFF,13,TRBV6-5,-,TRBJ2-2,-
TGTGCCAGCAGCGTGGGGACAGGGACGGCTTCACCCCTCCACTTT,CASSVGTGTASPLHF,15,TRBV9,TRBD1,TRBJ1-6,-
TGTGCCAGTAGTCTCTCCCAGGGTCACGGAACTGAAGCTTTCTTT,CASSLSQGHGTEAFF,15,TRBV19,-,TRBJ1-1,-
TGTGCCACTTGCGACAATGAGCAGTTCTTC,CATCDNEQFF,10,TRBV15,-,TRBJ2-1,-
TGTGCCAGCACCCGAGGAACTAGTTCCTACAATGAGCAGTTCTTC,CASTRGTSSYNEQFF,15,TRBV6-5,-,TRBJ2-1,-
TGTGCCAGTAGTATTAGTGTTGTTGGGCAGGGTTACTCCTACGAGCAGTACTTC,CASSISVVGQGYSYEQYF,18,TRBV19,-,TRBJ2-7,many
TGTGCCTCCGGGGATGTGAAGAGCAATCAGCCCCAGCATTTT,CASGDVKSNQPQHF,14,TRBV19,-,TRBJ1-5,-
TGTGCCAGTACCCAGGGACTAGCGGGATACAATGAGCAGTTCTTC,CASTQGLAGYNEQFF,15,TRBV19,TRBD2,TRBJ2-1,-
TGTGCCAGCAGCTTAGAGAACATAGGGGGTTACGAGCAGTACTTC,CASSLENIGGYEQYF,15,TRBV7-2,-,TRBJ2-7,-
TGTGCCAGCAGACGATTCAAGGAGAGCAATCAGCCCCAGCATTTT,CASRRFKESNQPQHF,15,TRBV6-5,-,TRBJ1-5,-
TGCGCCAGCAGCTTGGTGGGGAGCTCTGGAAACACCATATATTTT,CASSLVGSSGNTIYF,15,TRBV5-1,-,TRBJ1-3,-
TGTGCCAGCAGCCTAACTCTCGGGGAGCTGTTTTTT,CASSLTLGELFF,12,TRBV11-1,-,TRBJ2-2,few
TGTGCCAGCAGTCGGGAGACCGGGGAGCTGTTTTTT,CASSRETGELFF,12,TRBV6-5,-,TRBJ2-2,-
TGTGCCTGGAGTGTACGTACAGCAAACTATGGCTACACCTTC,CAWSVRTANYGYTF,14,TRBV30,-,TRBJ1-2,-
TGTGCCAGCAGTTCCCCATACGACAGGGCCAAGCAATCTGGGGCCAACGTCCTGACTTTC,CASSSPYDRAKQSGANVLTF,20,TRBV28,TRBD1,TRBJ2-6,-
TGTGCCAGCAGTGGGGGGGTCGAGCAGTACTTC,CASSGGVEQYF,11,TRBV3-1/TRBV3-2,TRBD2,TRBJ2-7,-
TGTGCCAGCAGTGGCGGGACAGGGAGGAAGGATTCACCCCTCCACTTT,CASSGGTGRKDSPLHF,16,TRBV6-2/TRBV6-3,TRBD1,TRBJ1-6,-
TGTGCCAGTAGTAAATCGACAGGGGTCTATGGCTACACCTTC,CASSKSTGVYGYTF,14,TRBV19,TRBD1,TRBJ1-2,-
TGTGCCAGCAGTCTAGCGGGGGCAAATAGGGACATTCAGTACTTC,CASSLAGANRDIQYF,15,TRBV6-2/TRBV6-3,TRBD2,TRBJ2-4,-
TGTGCCAGCAGCCAAGACTCCGGGTCAATCTCTGGAAACACCATATATTTT,CASSQDSGSISGNTIYF,17,TRBV4-2,-,TRBJ1-3,-
TGTGCCAGCAGCGTCCCGGGACTAGCGGGAGTTTTTTACGAGCAGTACTTC,CASSVPGLAGVFYEQYF,17,TRBV9,TRBD2,TRBJ2-7,-
TGTGCCAGCGCCCCCTGGGGGGGTACGTACGAGCAGTACTTC,CASAPWGGTYEQYF,14,TRBV2,TRBD2,TRBJ2-7,-
TGTGCCAGCAGTATAGCGGCCAACTACGAGCAGTACTTC,CASSIAANYEQYF,13,TRBV27,-,TRBJ2-7,few
TGTGCCAGTAGTATTGGCGCAGGAAACACCGGGGAGCTGTTTTTT,CASSIGAGNTGELFF,15,TRBV19,-,TRBJ2-2,once
TGTGCCAGCAGCGCCCATCCCAAGACAGGGAGCAATCAGCCCCAGCATTTT,CASSAHPKTGSNQPQHF,17,TRBV7-9,TRBD1,TRBJ1-5,-
TGTGCCAGCAGCTCACCCCCCCTCTACCCCCCCAATGAGCAGTTCTTC,CASSSPPLYPPNEQFF,16,TRBV7-9,-,TRBJ2-1,-
TGTGCCAGCAGTTATTGGCAGGGGGCATACGAGCAGTACTTC,CASSYWQGAYEQYF,14,TRBV6-2/TRBV6-3,TRBD1,TRBJ2-7,-
TGTGCCAGTAGCCCCGGGACAGTTAGCAATCAGCCCCAGCATTTT,CASSPGTVSNQPQHF,15,TRBV19,TRBD1,TRBJ1-5,-
TGTGCCAGCAGCCTCCGGACAGGGATGAACACTGAAGCTTTCTTT,CASSLRTGMNTEAFF,15,TRBV14,TRBD1,TRBJ1-1,-
TGTGCCAGCAGCTTAAGAGCAGGGCGCGATGAGACCCAGTACTTC,CASSLRAGRDETQYF,15,TRBV7-9,-,TRBJ2-5,-
TGTGCCAGCAGCTTAGCCACCAGTAACGAGCAGTACTTC,CASSLATSNEQYF,13,TRBV7-9,-,TRBJ2-7,few
TGTGCCACCAGTGGTGTGGATGGGCACGGCTACACCTTC,CATSGVDGHGYTF,13,TRBV24-1,-,TRBJ1-2,few
TGTGCCAGCAGCCCGTTGGGACAGGGGGGGAATGAGCAGTTCTTC,CASSPLGQGGNEQFF,15,TRBV7-6,TRBD1,TRBJ2-1,-
TGTGCCAGCAGCTTAGAGCAGGGGATCTCCGTTCATCGGTATTTT,CASSLEQGISVHRYF,15,TRBV11-2,-,TRBJ2-3,-
TGTGCCACCAGCAGAGGAGGCCTCAGCTCCTACGAGCAGTACTTC,CATSRGGLSSYEQYF,15,TRBV15,-,TRBJ2-7,many
TGCGCCAGCAGCTTGCTGGGCGGGAGATATACAGATACGCAGTATTTT,CASSLLGGRYTDTQYF,16,TRBV5-1,TRBD2,TRBJ2-3,-
TGCGCCAGCAGCCCCTCACGGTTCTACAATGAGCAGTTCTTC,CASSPSRFYNEQFF,14,TRBV4-3,-,TRBJ2-1,-
TGCGCCAGCAGCAAACCGGGACAGGGGACCACAGATACGCAGTATTTT,CASSKPGQGTTDTQYF,16,TRBV5-1,TRBD1,TRBJ2-3,-
TGCGCCAGCAGCCCCGGGATACCCTCCACCGGGGAGCTGTTTTTT,CASSPGIPSTGELFF,15,TRBV4-3,-,TRBJ2-2,-
TGCGCCAGCAGCTTAAGACAGCATAGCAATCAGCCCCAGCATTTT,CASSLRQHSNQPQHF,15,TRBV5-1,-,TRBJ1-5,-
TGTGCCAGTACCGGGCCAGGGGTACCGGGACTAGGCAACCTAAATGAGCAGTTCTTC,CASTGPGVPGLGNLNEQFF,19,TRBV19,TRBD2,TRBJ2-1,-
TGTGCCAGCAGCCCAGCTGGGACAGGGTTCCCAGATACGCAGTATTTT,CASSPAGTGFPDTQYF,16,TRBV11-2,TRBD1,TRBJ2-3,-
TGTGCCAGCAGCTTAGCTTGGACAGCGGACAATTCACCCCTCCACTTT,CASSLAWTADNSPLHF,16,TRBV11-2,-,TRBJ1-6,-
TGCGCCAGCAGCCAAGATGTTTTTACCTGGGCAGGGAGGGAAGAGACCCAGTACTTC,CASSQDVFTWAGREETQYF,19,TRBV4-1,TRBD2,TRBJ2-5,-
TGTGCCAGCTCACGGCAGGGACAGGCCTATGGCTACACCTTC,CASSRQGQAYGYTF,14,TRBV18,TRBD1,TRBJ1-2,-
TGTGCCAGCTCTCAGGACTACTACAACGAGCAGTACTTC,CASSQDYYNEQYF,13,TRBV18,-,TRBJ2-7,-